This record concerns one T cell receptor beta chain sequence. Its cognate antigen is unknown. The data were obtained in a study of shared clonotypes between healthy human individuals. Study-level results: With four donors compared, 4.5% to 6.5% of naive CD4 clonotypes were shared. Exclusively blood specimens were collected; tissue repertoires likely differ.

Some clones are missing from TCRdb's copy, which holds only in-frame ones; the method was immunoSEQ multiplex PCR. Of some 380,000 clones listed, 96% are singletons. All donors were healthy HIV-negative adults lacking recent acute infections or vaccinations. The sequenced sample consisted of memory CD8+ T cells sorted from blood. Stated subset: CD45RO+ cells pooled with CCR7-negative TemRA cells. This sequence originates from a man aged 25 to 40 in good health.

CDR3 sequence (DNA): TGTGCCAGCAGTTTGGGGCAGGGGCAGCCCTACGAGCAGTACTTC. As protein: CASSLGQGQPYEQYF. The rearrangement joins TRBV28 to TRBJ2-7; the D gene is possibly TRBD1 (6 bases). This CDR3 spans 15 amino acids. The germline V gene has CDR1 MDHEN and CDR2 SYDVKM. V was shortened by 3 bases and J by 2 bases, with 14 bases between the two germline ends.